This TCR beta chain was identified in a study of T cell responses to AZD1222 COVID-19 vaccine. Study-level points and caveats: Reportedly, nearly half of unique spike TCRs recognized epitopes outside B.1.351/B.1.1.7 mutations. CD4 TCRs linked to vaccination spanned spike, dominating at 160-218 and 743-854.

As to this clone: Its antigen remains unknown.

Assay used: immunoSEQ multiplex PCR; TCRdb lists only in-frame clones, some missing. Of roughly 160,000 clones in the sample, 90% to 95% were seen once. Looked up from germline, CDR1 is SQVTM and CDR2 is ANQGSEA. V gave up 7 bases and J gave up 3 bases; unmatched junction bases: 8. The CDR3 contains 13 residues. The specimen was peripheral blood, collected on day 0 of AZD1222 vaccination. The J gene is TRBJ1-1, the V gene TRBV29-1, with 7 nucleotides matching TRBD1. The clonotype was recovered from an adult in good health. CDR3 nucleotides: TGCAGCGCTGAGGGACAGAGGGACACTGAAGCTTTCTTT. Its protein is CSAEGQRDTEAFF.